The clone carrying this TCR beta chain was observed many times. Germline assignment: CDR1 MNHEY and CDR2 SVGAGI. CDR3 length: 13 residues. The V end was cut by 6 bases, the J end by 2 bases, with 8 bases between. This entry comes from a study of early T cells in non-severe SARS-CoV-2 infection. Study as a whole: Chains from this unsorted whole-blood bulk RNA could not be paired.

In TCRdb, the 5' RACE reads were re-called with MiXCR into one record per CDR3 protein. This table has over 30,000 distinct CDR3 sequences, roughly 7.1% appearing once. The receptor was isolated from an adult who was a healthcare worker with PCR-confirmed SARS-CoV-2 infection or an uninfected control (not recorded which). Sequenced material: whole blood, taken at baseline. The J gene is TRBJ1-5, the V gene TRBV6-5; maybe TRBD1 (5 bases). This chain's CDR3 is CASSRDGNQPQHF. The CDR3 coding sequence is TGTGCCAGCAGCCGGGACGGCAATCAGCCCCAGCATTTT.